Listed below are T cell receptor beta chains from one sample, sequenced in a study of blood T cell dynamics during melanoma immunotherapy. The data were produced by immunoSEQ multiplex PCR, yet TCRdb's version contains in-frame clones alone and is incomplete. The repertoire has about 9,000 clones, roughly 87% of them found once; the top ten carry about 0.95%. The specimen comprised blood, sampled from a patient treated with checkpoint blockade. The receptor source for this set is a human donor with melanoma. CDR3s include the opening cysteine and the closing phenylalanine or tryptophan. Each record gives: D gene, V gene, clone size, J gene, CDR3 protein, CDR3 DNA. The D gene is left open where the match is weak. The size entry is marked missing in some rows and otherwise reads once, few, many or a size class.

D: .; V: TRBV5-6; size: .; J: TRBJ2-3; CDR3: CASSLALSTDTQYF; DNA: TGTGCCAGCAGCTTGGCCCTGAGCACAGATACGCAGTATTTT
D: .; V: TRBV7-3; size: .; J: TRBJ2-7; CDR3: CASSSAEGISYEQYF; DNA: TGTGCCAGCAGCTCGGCGGAGGGAATCTCCTACGAGCAGTACTTC
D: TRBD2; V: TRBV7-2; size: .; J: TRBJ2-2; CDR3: CASSKRLAGGTGELFF; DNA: TGTGCCAGCAGCAAGAGACTAGCGGGAGGCACCGGGGAGCTGTTTTTT
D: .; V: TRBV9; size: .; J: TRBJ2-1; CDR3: CASSVGRLRHNEQFF; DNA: TGTGCCAGCAGCGTAGGCAGGTTGAGACACAATGAGCAGTTCTTC
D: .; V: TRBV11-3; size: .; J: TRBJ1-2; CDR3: CASSQKIGPYGYTF; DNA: TGTGCCAGCAGCCAGAAGATAGGACCCTATGGCTACACCTTC
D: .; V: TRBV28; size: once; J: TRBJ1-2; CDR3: CASMGGRGNYGYTF; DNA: TGTGCCAGCATGGGGGGACGAGGAAACTATGGCTACACCTTC
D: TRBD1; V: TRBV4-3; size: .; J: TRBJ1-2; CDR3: CASSQDLGTGYNYGYTF; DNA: TGCGCCAGCAGCCAAGATCTCGGGACAGGTTATAACTATGGCTACACCTTC
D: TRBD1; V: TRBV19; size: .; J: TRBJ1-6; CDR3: CASSTGQGLLRANSPLHF; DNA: TGTGCCAGTAGTACGGGACAGGGACTATTGAGGGCCAATTCACCCCTCCACTTT
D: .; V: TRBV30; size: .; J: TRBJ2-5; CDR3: CAWSVSETQYF; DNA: TGTGCCTGGAGTGTTTCAGAGACCCAGTACTTC
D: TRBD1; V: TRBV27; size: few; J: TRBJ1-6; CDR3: CASSFRTGLTWDNSPLHF; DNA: TGTGCCAGCAGTTTCCGGACAGGGTTGACTTGGGATAATTCACCCCTCCACTTT
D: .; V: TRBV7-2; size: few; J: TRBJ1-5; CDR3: CASSLVTGPNQPQHF; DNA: TGTGCCAGCAGCTTAGTCACAGGGCCCAATCAGCCCCAGCATTTT
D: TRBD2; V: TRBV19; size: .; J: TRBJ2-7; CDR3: CASSISSGTSYEQYF; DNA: TGTGCCAGTAGTATTTCTAGCGGGACTTCCTACGAGCAGTACTTC
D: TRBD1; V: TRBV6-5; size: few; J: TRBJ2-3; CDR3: CASRGQGSHTQYF; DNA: TGTGCCAGCAGGGGACAGGGATCCCATACGCAGTATTTT
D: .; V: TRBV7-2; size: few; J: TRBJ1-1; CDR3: CASSWNMADEAFF; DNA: TGTGCCAGCAGCTGGAATATGGCAGATGAAGCTTTCTTT
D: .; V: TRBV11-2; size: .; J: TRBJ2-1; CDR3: CASSLVQGSNEQFF; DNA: TGTGCCAGCAGCTTAGTTCAGGGGAGCAATGAGCAGTTCTTC
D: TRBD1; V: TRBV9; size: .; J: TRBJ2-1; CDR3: CASSARTGVNNEQFF; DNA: TGTGCCAGCAGCGCCAGGACAGGGGTGAACAATGAGCAGTTCTTC
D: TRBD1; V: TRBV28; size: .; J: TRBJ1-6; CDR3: CASSLFADRGYNSPLHF; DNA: TGTGCCAGCAGTTTATTTGCCGACAGGGGGTATAATTCACCCCTCCACTTT
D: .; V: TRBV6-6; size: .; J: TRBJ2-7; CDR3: CASSPRGDSYEQYF; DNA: TGTGCCAGCAGCCCCCGAGGAGACTCCTACGAGCAGTACTTC
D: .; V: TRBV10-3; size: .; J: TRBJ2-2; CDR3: CAISEALNTGELFF; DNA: TGTGCCATCAGTGAGGCCCTGAACACCGGGGAGCTGTTTTTT
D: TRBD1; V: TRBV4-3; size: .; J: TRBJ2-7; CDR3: CASSQEQGSHEQYF; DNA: TGCGCCAGCAGCCAAGAACAGGGGTCCCACGAGCAGTACTTC
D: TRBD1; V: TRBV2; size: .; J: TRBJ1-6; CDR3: CASRLTGGDNSPLHF; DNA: TGTGCCAGCAGATTGACAGGGGGGGATAATTCACCCCTCCACTTT
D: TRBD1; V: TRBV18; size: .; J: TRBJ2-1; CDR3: CASSPRQGGTYNEQFF; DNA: TGTGCCAGCTCACCCCGACAGGGGGGAACCTACAATGAGCAGTTCTTC
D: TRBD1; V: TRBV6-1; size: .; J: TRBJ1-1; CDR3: CASSRTGVTEAFF; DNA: TGTGCCAGCAGTCGGACAGGGGTCACTGAAGCTTTCTTT
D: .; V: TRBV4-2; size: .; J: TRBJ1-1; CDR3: CASSQTANTEAFF; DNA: TGTGCCAGCAGCCAGACAGCGAACACTGAAGCTTTCTTT
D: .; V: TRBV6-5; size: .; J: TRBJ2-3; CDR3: CASSYSPGEGTDTQYF; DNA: TGTGCCAGCAGTTACTCACCAGGGGAGGGCACAGATACGCAGTATTTT
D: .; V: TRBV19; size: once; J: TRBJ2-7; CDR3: CASSNQGWSEQYF; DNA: TGTGCCAGTAGTAACCAGGGTTGGTCCGAGCAGTACTTC
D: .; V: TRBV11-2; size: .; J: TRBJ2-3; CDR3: CASSLHRVVGTDTQYF; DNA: TGTGCCAGCAGCTTACACAGGGTCGTTGGCACAGATACGCAGTATTTT
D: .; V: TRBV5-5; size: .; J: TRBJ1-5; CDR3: CASSVLYGSNQPQHF; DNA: TGTGCCAGCAGCGTCCTATATGGGAGCAATCAGCCCCAGCATTTT
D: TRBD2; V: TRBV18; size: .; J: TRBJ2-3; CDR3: CASSPGLAGVGTDTQYF; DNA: TGTGCCAGCTCACCGGGACTAGCGGGGGTCGGCACAGATACGCAGTATTTT
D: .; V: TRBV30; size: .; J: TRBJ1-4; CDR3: CAWSVDSNEKLFF; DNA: TGTGCCTGGAGTGTAGACAGTAATGAAAAACTGTTTTTT